This T cell receptor (beta chain) was identified in a study of cytomegalovirus exposure and HLA in healthy donors. 13 Jbeta primers and 60 Vbeta primers were used for the PCR. The protocol was immunoSEQ multiplex PCR, while the TCRdb copy is restricted to in-frame clones and leaves out a portion. The sample shows 200,000 to 300,000 clones, 84% of them seen only once. This CDR3 contains 15 residues. Germline V gene data show CDR1 as MGHRA and CDR2 as YSYEKL. The ends lost 6 bases at V and 6 bases at J; junction bases unmatched: 13. The TCR comes from a woman aged 40 to 55 in good health and CMV-seropositive. The chain combines TRBV4-1 with TRBJ1-2, with TRBD1 identical over 7 bases. The material sequenced was PBMCs. CDR3 amino acids: CASSDRDSLHDGYTF. CDR3 nucleotide sequence: TGCGCCAGCAGTGATCGGGACAGTCTTCATGATGGCTACACCTTC.